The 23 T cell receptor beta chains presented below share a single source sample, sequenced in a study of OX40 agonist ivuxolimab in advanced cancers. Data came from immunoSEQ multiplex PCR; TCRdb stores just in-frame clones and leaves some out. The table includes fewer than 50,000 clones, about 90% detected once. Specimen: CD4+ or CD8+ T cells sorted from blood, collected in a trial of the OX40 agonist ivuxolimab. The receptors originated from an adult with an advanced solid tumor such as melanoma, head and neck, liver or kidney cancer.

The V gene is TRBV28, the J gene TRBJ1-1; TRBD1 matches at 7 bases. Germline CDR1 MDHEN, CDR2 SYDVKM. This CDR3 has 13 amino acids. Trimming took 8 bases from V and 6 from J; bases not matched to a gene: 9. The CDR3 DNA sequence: TGTGCCAGCGAAGACAGGGCAGGGCCTGAAGCTTTCTTT. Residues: CASEDRAGPEAFF.

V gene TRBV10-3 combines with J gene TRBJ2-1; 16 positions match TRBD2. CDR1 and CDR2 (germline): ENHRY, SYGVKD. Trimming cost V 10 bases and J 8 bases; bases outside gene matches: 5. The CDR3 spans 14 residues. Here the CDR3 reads CATLGLAGGDEQFF. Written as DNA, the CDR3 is TGTGCCACCCTGGGACTAGCGGGAGGGGATGAGCAGTTCTTC.

In DNA form, the CDR3 reads TGTGCCAGCAGTGTAGGTGTGGCGGAAAAACTGTTTTTT. It codes for CASSVGVAEKLFF. V and J are TRBV2 and TRBJ1-4; D unresolved. V lost 4 bases to trimming and J lost 8 bases, with 11 bases between them. CDR1 is SNHLY, CDR2 FYNNEI, per germline. The CDR3 is made up of 13 amino acids. The variable domain in full, with the rest retrieved from reference TRBV2 and TRBJ1-4, is EPEVTQTPSHQVTQMGQEVILRCVPISNHLYFYWYRQILGQKVEFLVSFYNNEISEKSEIFDDQFSVERPDGSNFTLKIRSTKLEDSAMYFCASSVGVAEKLFFGSGTQLSVL.

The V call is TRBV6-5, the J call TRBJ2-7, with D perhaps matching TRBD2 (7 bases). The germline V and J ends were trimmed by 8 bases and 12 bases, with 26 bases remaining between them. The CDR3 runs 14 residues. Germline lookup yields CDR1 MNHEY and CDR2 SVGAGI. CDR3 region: CASQAGAYRPSTYF. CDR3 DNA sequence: TGTGCCAGCCAGGCGGGGGCATACCGTCCGTCCACGTACTTC.

CDR3 in DNA: TGTGCCAGCAGCCGTCGACTAGCGGGACTCCTATACAATGAGCAGTTCTTC. This codes for CASSRRLAGLLYNEQFF. The V and J genes are TRBV13 and TRBJ2-1; 11 bases are shared with TRBD2. Germline lookup yields CDR1 PRHDT and CDR2 FYEKMQ (reference sequence). V shed 5 bases, J shed 4 bases, and the junction held 10 bases outside the gene matches. The CDR3 covers 17 residues.

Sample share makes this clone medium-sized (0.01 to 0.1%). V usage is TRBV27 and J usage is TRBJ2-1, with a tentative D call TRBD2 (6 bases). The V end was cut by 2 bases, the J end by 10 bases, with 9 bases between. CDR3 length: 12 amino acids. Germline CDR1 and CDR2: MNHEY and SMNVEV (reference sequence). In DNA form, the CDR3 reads TGTGCCAGCAGTTTAGGGGGGAGGGAGCAGTTCTTC. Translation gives CASSLGGREQFF.

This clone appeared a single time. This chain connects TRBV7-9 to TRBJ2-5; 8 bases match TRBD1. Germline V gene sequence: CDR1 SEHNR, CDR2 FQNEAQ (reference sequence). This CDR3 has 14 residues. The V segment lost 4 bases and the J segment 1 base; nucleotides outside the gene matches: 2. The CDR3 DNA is TGTGCCAGCAGCTCAGACAGGGGCCAAGAGACCCAGTACTTC. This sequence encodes CASSSDRGQETQYF.

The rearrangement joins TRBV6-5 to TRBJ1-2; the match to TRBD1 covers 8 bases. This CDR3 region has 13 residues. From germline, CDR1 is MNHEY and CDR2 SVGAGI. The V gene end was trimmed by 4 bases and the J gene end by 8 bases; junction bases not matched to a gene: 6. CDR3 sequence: CASSLTGVEGYTF. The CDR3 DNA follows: TGTGCCAGCAGTTTGACAGGGGTTGAAGGCTACACCTTC.

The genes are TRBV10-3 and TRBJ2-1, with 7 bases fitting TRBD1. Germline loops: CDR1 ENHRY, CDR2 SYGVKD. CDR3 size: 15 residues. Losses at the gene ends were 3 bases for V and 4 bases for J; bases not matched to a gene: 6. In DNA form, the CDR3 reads TGTGCCATCAGTGACCCTGGGACAGCTTACAATGAGCAGTTCTTC. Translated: CAISDPGTAYNEQFF.

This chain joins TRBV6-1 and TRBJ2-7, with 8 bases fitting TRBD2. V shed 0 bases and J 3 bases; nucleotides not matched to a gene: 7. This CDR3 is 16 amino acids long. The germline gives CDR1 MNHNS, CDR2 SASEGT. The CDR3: CASSEAVIAGFYEQYF. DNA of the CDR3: TGTGCCAGCAGTGAAGCAGTAATAGCGGGATTCTACGAGCAGTACTTC.

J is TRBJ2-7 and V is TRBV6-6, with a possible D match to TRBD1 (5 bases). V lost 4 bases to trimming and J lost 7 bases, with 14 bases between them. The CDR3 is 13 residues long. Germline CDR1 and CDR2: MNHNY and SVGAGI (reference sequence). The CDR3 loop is CASSSFDRNEQYF. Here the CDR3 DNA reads TGTGCCAGCAGTTCCTTTGACAGAAATGAGCAGTACTTC.

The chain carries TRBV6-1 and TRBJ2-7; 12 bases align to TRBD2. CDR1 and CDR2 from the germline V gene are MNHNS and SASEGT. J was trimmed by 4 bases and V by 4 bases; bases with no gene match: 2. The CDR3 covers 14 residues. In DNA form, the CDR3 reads TGTGCCAGCAGTGGACTAGCGGGGGAATACGAGCAGTACTTC. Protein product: CASSGLAGEYEQYF.

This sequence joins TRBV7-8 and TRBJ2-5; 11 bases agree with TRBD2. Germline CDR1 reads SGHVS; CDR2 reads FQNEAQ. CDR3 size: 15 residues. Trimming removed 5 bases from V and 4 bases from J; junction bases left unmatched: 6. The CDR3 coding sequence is TGTGCCAGCAGCAGGACTAGCGGGCGTGGAGAGACCCAGTACTTC. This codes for CASSRTSGRGETQYF.

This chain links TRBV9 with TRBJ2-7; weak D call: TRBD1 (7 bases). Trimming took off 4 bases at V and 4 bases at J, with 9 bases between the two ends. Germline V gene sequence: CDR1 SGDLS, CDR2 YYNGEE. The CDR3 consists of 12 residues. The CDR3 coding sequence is TGTGCCAGCAGCCCAGGGGGGTACGAGCAGTACTTC. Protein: CASSPGGYEQYF.

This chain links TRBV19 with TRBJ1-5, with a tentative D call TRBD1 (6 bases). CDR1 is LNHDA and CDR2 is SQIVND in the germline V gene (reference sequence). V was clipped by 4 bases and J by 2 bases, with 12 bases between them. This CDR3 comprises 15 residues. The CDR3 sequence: CASSSTGMGNQPQHF. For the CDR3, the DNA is TGTGCCAGTAGTAGCACAGGGATGGGCAATCAGCCCCAGCATTTT.

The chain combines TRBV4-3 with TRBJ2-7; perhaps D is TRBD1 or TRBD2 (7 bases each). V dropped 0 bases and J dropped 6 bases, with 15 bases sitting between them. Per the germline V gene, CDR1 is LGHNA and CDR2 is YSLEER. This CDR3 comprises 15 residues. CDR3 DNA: TGCGCCAGCAGCCAAGACCGGGGAGGGGGCTCCGAGCAGTACTTC. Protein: CASSQDRGGGSEQYF.

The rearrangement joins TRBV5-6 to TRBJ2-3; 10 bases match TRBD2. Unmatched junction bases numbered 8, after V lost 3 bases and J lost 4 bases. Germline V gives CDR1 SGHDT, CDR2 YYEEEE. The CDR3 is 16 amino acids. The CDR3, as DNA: TGTGCCAGCAGCTACCCGGGACTAGCGACATCAGATACGCAGTATTTT. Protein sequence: CASSYPGLATSDTQYF.

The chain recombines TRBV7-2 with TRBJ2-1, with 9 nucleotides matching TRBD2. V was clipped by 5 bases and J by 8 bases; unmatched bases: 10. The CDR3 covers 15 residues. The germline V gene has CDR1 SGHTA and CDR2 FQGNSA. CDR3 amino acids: CASSLSGSVIDEQFF. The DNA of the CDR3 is TGTGCCAGCAGCCTTAGCGGGAGCGTTATCGATGAGCAGTTCTTC.

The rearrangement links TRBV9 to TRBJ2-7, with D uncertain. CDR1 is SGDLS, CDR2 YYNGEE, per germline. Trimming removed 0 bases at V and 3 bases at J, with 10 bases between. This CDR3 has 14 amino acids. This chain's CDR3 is CASSVGAVGYEQYF. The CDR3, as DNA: TGTGCCAGCAGCGTAGGTGCGGTGGGCTACGAGCAGTACTTC.

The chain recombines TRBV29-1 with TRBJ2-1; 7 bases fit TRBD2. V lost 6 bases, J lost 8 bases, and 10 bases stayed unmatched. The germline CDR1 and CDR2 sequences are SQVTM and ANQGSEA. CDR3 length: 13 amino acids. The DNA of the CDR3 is TGCAGCGTCGGACTAGGTCAACAAGATGAGCAGTTCTTC. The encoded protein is CSVGLGQQDEQFF.

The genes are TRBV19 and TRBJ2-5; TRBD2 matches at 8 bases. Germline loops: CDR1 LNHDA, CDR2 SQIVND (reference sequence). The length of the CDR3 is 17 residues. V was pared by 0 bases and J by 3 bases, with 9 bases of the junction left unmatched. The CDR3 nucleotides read TGTGCCAGTAGTATAGATCGGCTGCCGGGACTAGAAGAGACCCAGTACTTC. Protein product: CASSIDRLPGLEETQYF.

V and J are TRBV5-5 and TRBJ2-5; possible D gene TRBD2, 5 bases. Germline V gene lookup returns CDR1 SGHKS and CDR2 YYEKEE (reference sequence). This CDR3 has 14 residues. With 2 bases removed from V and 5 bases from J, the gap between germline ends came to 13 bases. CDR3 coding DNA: TGTGCCAGCAGCTTTCTAGGGAGCGCCGAGACCCAGTACTTC. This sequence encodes CASSFLGSAETQYF.

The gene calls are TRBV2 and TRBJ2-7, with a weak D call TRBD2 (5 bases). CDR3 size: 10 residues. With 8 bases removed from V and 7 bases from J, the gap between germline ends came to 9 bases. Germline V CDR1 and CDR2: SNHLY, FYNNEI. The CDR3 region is CASGSREQYF. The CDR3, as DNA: TGTGCCAGCGGGAGTAGGGAGCAGTACTTC.